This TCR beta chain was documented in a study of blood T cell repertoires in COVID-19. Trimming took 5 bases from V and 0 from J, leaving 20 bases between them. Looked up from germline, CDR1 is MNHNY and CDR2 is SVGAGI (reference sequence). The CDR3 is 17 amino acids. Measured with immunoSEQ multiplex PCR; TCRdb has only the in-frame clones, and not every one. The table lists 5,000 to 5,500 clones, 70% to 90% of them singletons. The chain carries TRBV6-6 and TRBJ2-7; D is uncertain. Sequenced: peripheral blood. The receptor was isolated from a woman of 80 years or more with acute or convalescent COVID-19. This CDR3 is CASSHTVHDTLSYEQYF. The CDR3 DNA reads TGTGCCAGCAGTCATACAGTCCACGACACCCTCTCCTACGAGCAGTACTTC.